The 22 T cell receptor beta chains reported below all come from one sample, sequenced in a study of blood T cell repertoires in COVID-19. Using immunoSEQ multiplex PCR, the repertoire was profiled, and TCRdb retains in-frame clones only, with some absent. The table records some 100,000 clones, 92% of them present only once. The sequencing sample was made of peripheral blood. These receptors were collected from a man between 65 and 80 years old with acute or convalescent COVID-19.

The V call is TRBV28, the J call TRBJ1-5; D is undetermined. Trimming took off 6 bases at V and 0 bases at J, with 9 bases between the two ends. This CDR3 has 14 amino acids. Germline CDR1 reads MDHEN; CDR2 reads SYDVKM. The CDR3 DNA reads TGTGCCAGCAGCCGAGCATATAGCAATCAGCCCCAGCATTTT. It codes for CASSRAYSNQPQHF.

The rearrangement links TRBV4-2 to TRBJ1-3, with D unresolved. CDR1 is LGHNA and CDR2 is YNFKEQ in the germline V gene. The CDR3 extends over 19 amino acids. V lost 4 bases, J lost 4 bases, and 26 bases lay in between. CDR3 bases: TGTGCCAGCAGCCCCGGGCCCGAGCTCTGGGAGGCGGTGGGAAACACCATATATTTT. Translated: CASSPGPELWEAVGNTIYF.

Here the CDR3 reads CASSRLAVTQYF. In DNA form, the CDR3 reads TGTGCCAGCAGCCGACTAGCTGTTACGCAGTATTTT. The chain carries TRBV5-6 and TRBJ2-3; 7 bases are a match to TRBD2. Germline V CDR1 and CDR2: SGHDT, YYEEEE. V dropped 4 bases and J dropped 8; count of bases not matched to a gene: 4. The CDR3 contains 12 residues.

The CDR3 sequence: CASSWNPRQGSYEQYF. The CDR3 DNA reads TGTGCCAGCAGTTGGAACCCTAGGCAGGGAAGTTACGAGCAGTACTTC. The rearrangement joins TRBV27 to TRBJ2-7; maybe TRBD1 (5 bases). Germline lookup yields CDR1 MNHEY and CDR2 SMNVEV (reference sequence). Trimming pared 4 bases from V and 4 bases from J, leaving 20 bases between. The CDR3 is 16 amino acids.

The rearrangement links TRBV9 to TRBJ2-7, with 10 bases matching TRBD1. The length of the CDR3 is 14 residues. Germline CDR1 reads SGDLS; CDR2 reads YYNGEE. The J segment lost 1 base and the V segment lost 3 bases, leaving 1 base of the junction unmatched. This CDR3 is CASSEGQGSYEQYF. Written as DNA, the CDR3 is TGTGCCAGCAGCGAGGGACAGGGGTCCTACGAGCAGTACTTC.

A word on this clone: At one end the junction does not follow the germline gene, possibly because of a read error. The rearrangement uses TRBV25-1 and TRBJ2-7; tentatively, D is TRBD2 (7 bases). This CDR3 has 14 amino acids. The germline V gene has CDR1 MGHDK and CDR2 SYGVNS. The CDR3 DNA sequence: TGTGCCGGCAGTGAGGCGGGGGCCTTCTACGAGCAGTACTTC. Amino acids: CAGSEAGAFYEQYF.

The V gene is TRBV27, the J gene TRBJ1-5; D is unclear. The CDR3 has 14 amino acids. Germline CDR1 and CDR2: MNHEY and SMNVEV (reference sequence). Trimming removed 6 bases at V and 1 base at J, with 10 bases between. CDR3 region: CASSTTTSNQPQHF. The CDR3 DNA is TGTGCCAGCAGCACTACGACGAGCAATCAGCCCCAGCATTTT.

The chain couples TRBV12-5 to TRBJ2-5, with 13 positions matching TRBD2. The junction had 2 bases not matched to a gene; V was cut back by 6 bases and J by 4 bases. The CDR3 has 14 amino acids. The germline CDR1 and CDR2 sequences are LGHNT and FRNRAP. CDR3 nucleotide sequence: TGTGCTAGTGGGGGACTAGCGGGGCGAGAGACCCAGTACTTC. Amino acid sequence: CASGGLAGRETQYF.

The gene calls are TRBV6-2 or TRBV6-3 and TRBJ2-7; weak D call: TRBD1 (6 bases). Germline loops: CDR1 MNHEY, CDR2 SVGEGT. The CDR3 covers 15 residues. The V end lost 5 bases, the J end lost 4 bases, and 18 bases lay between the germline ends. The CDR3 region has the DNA TGTGCCAGCAGTACGTACAGGGATCCAAGGTACGAGCAGTACTTC. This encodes CASSTYRDPRYEQYF.

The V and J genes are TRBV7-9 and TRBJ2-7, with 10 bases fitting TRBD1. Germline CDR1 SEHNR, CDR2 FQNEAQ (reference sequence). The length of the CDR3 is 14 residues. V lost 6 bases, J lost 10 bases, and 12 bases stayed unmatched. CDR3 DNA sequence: TGTGCCAGCAGTCACCCGGGACAGGGGCTACCTCAGTACTTC. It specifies CASSHPGQGLPQYF.

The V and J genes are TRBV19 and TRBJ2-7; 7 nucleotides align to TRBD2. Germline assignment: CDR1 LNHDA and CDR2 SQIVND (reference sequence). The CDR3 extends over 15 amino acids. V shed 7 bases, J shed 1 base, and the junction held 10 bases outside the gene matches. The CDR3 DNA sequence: TGTGCCAGTACTCTGACTGGCGGGGGTTCCTACGAGCAGTACTTC. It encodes CASTLTGGGSYEQYF.

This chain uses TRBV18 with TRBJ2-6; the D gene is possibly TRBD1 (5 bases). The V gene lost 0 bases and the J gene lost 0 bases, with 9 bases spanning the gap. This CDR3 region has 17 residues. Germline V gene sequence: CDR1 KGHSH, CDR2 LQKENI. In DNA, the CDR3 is TGTGCCAGCTCACCACCGAACAGGATCTCTGGGGCCAACGTCCTGACTTTC. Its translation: CASSPPNRISGANVLTF.

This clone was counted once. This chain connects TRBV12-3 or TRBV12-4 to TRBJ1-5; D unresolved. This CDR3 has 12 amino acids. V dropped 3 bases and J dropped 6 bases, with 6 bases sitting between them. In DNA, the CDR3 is TGTGCCAGCAGTTTGAACGGTCAGCCCCAGCATTTT. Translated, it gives CASSLNGQPQHF.

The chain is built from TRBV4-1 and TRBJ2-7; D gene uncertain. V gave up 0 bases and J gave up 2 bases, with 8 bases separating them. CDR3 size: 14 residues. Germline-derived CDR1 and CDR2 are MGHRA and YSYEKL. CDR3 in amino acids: CASSQDFTPYEQYF. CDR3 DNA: TGCGCCAGCAGCCAAGACTTCACACCCTACGAGCAGTACTTC.

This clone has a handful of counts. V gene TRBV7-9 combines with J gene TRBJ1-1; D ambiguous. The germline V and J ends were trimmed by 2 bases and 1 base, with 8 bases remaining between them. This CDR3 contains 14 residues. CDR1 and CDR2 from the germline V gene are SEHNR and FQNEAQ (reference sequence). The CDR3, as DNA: TGTGCCAGCAGCTTAACGGGAAGGAACACTGAAGCTTTCTTT. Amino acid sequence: CASSLTGRNTEAFF.

CDR3 amino acids: CASSLKQGYSGNTIYF. DNA for the CDR3: TGCGCCAGCAGCCTAAAACAGGGATACTCTGGAAACACCATATATTTT. This chain uses TRBV10-2 with TRBJ1-3; tentatively, D is TRBD1 (6 bases). Trimming removed 6 bases at V and 0 bases at J, with 15 bases between. This CDR3 comprises 16 residues. Germline CDR1 reads WSHSY; CDR2 reads SAAADI.

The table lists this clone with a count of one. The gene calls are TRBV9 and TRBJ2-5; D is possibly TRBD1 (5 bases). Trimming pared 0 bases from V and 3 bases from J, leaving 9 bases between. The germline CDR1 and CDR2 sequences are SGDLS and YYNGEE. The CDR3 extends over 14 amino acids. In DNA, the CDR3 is TGTGCCAGCAGCGTAGTCGGACAAAAAGAGACCCAGTACTTC. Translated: CASSVVGQKETQYF.

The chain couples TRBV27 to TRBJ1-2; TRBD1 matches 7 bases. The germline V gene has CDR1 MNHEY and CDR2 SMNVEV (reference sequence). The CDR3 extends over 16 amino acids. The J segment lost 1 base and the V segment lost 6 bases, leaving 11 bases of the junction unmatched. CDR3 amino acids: CASSFRGKQGNYGYTF. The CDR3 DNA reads TGTGCCAGCAGCTTCAGGGGGAAACAGGGTAACTATGGCTACACCTTC.

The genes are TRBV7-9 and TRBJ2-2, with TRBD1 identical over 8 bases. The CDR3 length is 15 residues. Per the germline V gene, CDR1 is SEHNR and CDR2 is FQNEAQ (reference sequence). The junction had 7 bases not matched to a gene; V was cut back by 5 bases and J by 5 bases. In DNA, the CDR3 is TGTGCCAGCAGCCCCCTCAGGGGGCATACCGGGGAGCTGTTTTTT. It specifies CASSPLRGHTGELFF.

The CDR3 sequence is CASSRAGPYEQYF. The CDR3, as DNA: TGTGCCAGCAGCCGAGCGGGACCCTACGAGCAGTACTTC. The rearrangement uses TRBV3-1 (or the pseudogene TRBV3-2) and TRBJ2-7, with 7 bases that match TRBD2. The CDR3 runs to 13 residues. V shed 4 bases and J 2 bases; nucleotides not matched to a gene: 2. From germline, CDR1 is LGHDT and CDR2 YNNKEL (reference sequence).

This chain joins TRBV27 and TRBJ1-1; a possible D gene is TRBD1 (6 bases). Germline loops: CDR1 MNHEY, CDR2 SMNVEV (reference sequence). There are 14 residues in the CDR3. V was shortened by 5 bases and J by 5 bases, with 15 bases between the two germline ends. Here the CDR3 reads CASSVNRVGTEAFF. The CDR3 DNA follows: TGTGCCAGCAGTGTAAACAGGGTGGGGACTGAAGCTTTCTTT.

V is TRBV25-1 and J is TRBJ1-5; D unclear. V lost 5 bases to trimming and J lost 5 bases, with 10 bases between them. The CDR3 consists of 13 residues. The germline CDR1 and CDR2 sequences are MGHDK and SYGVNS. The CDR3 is CASSFRTDQPQHF. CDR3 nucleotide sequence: TGTGCCAGCAGTTTCCGCACAGATCAGCCCCAGCATTTT.